This T cell receptor (beta chain) was identified during a study of technical replicates of blood from a few donors. In germline, CDR1 is MNHEY, CDR2 SMNVEV (reference sequence). The CDR3 sequence is 11 residues long. The ends were cut back, 2 bases at V and 5 bases at J, with 4 bases in the middle. As concerns this clone: Other nucleotide sequences from this sample produce the same CDR3.

Clones were sequenced by immunoSEQ multiplex PCR, and TCRdb holds only the in-frame ones, with some missing. In the table there are roughly 80,000 clones, under 96% of which are singletons. The sample consisted of T cells isolated from PBMCs. This rearrangement joins TRBV27 to TRBJ2-7; D ambiguous. This sequence was found in a human donor in good health. In DNA form, the CDR3 reads TGTGCCAGCAGTTTAGGCCACGAGCAGTACTTC. It is translated as CASSLGHEQYF.